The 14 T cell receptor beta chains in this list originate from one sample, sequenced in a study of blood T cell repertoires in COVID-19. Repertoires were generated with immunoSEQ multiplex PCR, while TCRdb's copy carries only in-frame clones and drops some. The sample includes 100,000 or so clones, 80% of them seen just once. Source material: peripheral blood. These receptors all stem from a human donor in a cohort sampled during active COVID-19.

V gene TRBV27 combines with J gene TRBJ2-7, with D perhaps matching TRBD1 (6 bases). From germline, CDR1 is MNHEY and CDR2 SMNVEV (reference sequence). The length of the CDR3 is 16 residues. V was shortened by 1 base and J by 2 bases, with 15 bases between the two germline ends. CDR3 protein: CASSLFLGGRAYEQYF. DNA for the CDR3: TGTGCCAGCAGTTTATTTCTAGGGGGTAGGGCCTACGAGCAGTACTTC.

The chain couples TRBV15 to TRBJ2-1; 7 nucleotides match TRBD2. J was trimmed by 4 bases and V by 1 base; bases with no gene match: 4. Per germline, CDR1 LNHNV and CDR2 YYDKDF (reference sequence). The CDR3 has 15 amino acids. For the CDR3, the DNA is TGTGCCACCAGCAGAGGAGCGGGACCTTACAATGAGCAGTTCTTC. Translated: CATSRGAGPYNEQFF.

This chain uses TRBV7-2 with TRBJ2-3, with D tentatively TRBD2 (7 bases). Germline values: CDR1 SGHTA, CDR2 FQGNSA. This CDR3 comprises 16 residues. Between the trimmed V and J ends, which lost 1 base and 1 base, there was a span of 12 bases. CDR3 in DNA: TGTGCCAGCAGCTTAGGGAGGGGGGGACGCACAGATACGCAGTATTTT. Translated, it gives CASSLGRGGRTDTQYF.

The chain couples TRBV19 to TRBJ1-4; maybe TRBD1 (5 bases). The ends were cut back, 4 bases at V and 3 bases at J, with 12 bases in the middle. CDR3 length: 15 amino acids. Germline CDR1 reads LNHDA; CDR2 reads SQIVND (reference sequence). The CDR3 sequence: CASSKGGTANEKLFF. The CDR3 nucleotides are TGTGCCAGTAGTAAAGGTGGGACTGCTAATGAAAAACTGTTTTTT. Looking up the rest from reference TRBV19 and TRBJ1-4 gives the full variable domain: DGGITQSPKYLFRKEGQNVTLSCEQNLNHDAMYWYRQDPGQGLRLIYYSQIVNDFQKGDIAEGYSVSREKKESFPLTVTSAQKNPTAFYLCASSKGGTANEKLFFGSGTQLSVL.

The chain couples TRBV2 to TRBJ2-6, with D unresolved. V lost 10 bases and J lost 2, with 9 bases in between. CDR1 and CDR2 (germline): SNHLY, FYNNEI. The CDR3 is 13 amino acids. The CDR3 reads CATTAPGANVLTF. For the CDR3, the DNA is TGTGCCACTACAGCTCCTGGGGCCAACGTCCTGACTTTC.

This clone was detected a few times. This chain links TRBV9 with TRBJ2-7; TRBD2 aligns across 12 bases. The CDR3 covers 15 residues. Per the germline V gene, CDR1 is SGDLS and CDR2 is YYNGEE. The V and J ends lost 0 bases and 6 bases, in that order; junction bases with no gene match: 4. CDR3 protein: CASSVGLAGESEQYF. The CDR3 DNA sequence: TGTGCCAGCAGCGTAGGACTAGCGGGAGAGAGCGAGCAGTACTTC.

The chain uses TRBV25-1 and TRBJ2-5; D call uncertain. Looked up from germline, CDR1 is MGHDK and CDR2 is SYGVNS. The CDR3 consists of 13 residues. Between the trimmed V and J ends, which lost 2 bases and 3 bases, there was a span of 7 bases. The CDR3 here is CASSERRKETQYF. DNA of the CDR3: TGTGCCAGCAGTGAAAGGAGAAAAGAGACCCAGTACTTC.

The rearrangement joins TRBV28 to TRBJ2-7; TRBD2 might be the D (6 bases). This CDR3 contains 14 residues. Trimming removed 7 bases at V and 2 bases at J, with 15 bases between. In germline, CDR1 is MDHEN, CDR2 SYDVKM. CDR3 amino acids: CASTQGSGPYEQYF. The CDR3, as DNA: TGTGCCAGCACCCAGGGAAGCGGGCCCTACGAGCAGTACTTC.

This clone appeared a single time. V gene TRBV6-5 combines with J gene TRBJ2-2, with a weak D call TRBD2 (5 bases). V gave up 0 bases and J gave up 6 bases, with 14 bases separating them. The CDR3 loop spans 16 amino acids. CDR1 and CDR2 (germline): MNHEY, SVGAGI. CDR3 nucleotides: TGTGCCAGCAGTTACTCGCTGGACTCCTTTTCCGGGGAGCTGTTTTTT. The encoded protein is CASSYSLDSFSGELFF.

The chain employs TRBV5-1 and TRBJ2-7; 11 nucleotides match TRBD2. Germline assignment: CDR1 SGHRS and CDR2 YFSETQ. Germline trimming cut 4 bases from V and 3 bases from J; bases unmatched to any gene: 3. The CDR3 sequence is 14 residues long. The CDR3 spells CASSPGLAGYEQYF. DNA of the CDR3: TGCGCCAGCAGCCCCGGACTAGCGGGCTACGAGCAGTACTTC.

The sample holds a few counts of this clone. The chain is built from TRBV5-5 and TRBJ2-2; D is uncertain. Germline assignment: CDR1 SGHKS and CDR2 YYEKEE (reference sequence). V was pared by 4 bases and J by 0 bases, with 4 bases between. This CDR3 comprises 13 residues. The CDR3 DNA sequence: TGTGCCAGCAGCCTAACGAACACCGGGGAGCTGTTTTTT. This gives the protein CASSLTNTGELFF.

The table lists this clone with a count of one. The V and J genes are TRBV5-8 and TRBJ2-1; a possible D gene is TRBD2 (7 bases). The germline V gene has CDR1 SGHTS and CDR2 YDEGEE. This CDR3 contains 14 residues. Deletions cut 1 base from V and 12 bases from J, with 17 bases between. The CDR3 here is CASSLKSSGGGQFF. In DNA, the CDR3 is TGTGCCAGCAGCTTGAAGTCTTCGGGGGGCGGGCAGTTCTTC.

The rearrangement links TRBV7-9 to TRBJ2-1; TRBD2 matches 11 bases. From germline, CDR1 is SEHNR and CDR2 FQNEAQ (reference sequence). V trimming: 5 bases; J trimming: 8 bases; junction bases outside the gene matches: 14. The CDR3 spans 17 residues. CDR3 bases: TGTGCCAGCAGCCAAAGACAGACCTTAGCGGGAGGGGATGAGCAGTTCTTC. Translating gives CASSQRQTLAGGDEQFF. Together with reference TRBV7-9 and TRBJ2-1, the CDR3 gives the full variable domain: DTGVSQNPRHKITKRGQNVTFRCDPISEHNRLYWYRQTLGQGPEFLTYFQNEAQLEKSRLLSDRFSAERPKGSFSTLEIQRTEQGDSAMYLCASSQRQTLAGGDEQFFGPGTRLTVL.

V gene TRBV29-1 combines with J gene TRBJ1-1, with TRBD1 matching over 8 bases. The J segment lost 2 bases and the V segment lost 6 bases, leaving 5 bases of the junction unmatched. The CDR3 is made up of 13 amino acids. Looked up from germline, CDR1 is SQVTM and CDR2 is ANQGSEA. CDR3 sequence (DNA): TGCAGCGTCACCGGACAGGGAAACACTGAAGCTTTCTTT. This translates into CSVTGQGNTEAFF.